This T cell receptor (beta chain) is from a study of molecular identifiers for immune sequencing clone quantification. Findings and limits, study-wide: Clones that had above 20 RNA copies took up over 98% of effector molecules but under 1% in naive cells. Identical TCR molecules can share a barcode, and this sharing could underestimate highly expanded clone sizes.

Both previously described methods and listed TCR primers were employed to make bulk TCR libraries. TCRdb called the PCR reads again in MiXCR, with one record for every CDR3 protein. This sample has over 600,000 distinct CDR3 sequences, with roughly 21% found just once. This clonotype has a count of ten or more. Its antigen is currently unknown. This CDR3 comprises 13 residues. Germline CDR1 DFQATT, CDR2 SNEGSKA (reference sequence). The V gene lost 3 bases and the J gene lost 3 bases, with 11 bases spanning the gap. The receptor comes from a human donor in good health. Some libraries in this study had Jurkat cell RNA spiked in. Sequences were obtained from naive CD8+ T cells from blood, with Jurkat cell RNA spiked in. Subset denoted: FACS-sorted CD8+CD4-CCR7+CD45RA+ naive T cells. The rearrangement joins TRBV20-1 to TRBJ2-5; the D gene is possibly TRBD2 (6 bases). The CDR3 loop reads CSASLGGEETQYF. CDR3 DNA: TGCAGTGCTAGTTTGGGCGGGGAAGAGACCCAGTACTTC.